Listed below are T cell receptor beta chains from one sample, sequenced in a study of graft-versus-host responses after intestinal transplantation. Their cognate antigens are unknown. TCRdb's table, derived via immunoSEQ multiplex PCR, lists solely in-frame clones and lacks some. The sample contains about 100,000 clones, about 90% of which appear only once. Here the sequenced sample was unstimulated CD4+ T cells sorted from spleen or lymph node cells, taken before transplant. These receptors all stem from a human donor who was the organ donor for an intestinal transplant. CDR3s include the opening cysteine and the closing phenylalanine or tryptophan. The D gene is left open where the match is weak. Clone sizes are given selectively: once, few, many, or a class where the clone is expanded.

size,D,J,V,CDR3,DNA
-,-,TRBJ1-5,TRBV30,CAWSVQGRQPQHF,TGTGCCTGGAGTGTGCAGGGAAGACAGCCCCAGCATTTT
-,TRBD1,TRBJ2-2,TRBV11-2,CASSLLDRDTGELFF,TGTGCCAGCAGCTTACTGGACAGGGACACCGGGGAGCTGTTTTTT
-,TRBD1,TRBJ2-4,TRBV5-1,CASSLLTGEAKNIQYF,TGCGCCAGCAGCTTATTGACAGGGGAGGCCAAAAACATTCAGTACTTC
-,-,TRBJ1-4,TRBV4-2,CASSPEGGTNEKLFF,TGTGCCAGCAGCCCCGAGGGAGGGACTAATGAAAAACTGTTTTTT
few,-,TRBJ1-6,TRBV10-3,CAIRSAGNSYNSPLHF,TGTGCCATCAGGAGCGCAGGGAACTCCTATAATTCACCCCTCCACTTT
once,TRBD2,TRBJ2-1,TRBV11-3,CASSLDGGGANEQFF,TGTGCCAGCAGCTTAGATGGCGGGGGGGCCAACGAGCAGTTCTTC
-,-,TRBJ2-3,TRBV9,CASSVSLSDTQYF,TGTGCCAGCAGCGTCAGCCTCTCAGATACGCAGTATTTT
once,TRBD1,TRBJ2-7,TRBV6-5,CASWDRALYEQYF,TGTGCCAGCTGGGACAGGGCCCTCTACGAGCAGTACTTC
-,TRBD1,TRBJ1-6,TRBV30,CACDREKSPLHF,TGTGCCTGTGACAGGGAGAAGTCACCCCTCCACTTT
-,-,TRBJ2-3,TRBV6-1,CASSEGPGPITQYF,TGTGCCAGCAGTGAAGGACCGGGCCCAATCACGCAGTATTTT
-,-,TRBJ1-6,TRBV6-1,CASKGGMSSPLHF,TGTGCCAGCAAGGGGGGGATGAGTTCACCCCTCCACTTT
-,-,TRBJ2-2,TRBV30,CAWLRGWNTGELFF,TGTGCCTGGCTTCGGGGGTGGAACACCGGGGAGCTGTTTTTT
-,-,TRBJ1-2,TRBV19,CASSATVSYGYTF,TGTGCCAGTAGTGCGACAGTCTCCTATGGCTACACCTTC
few,-,TRBJ1-6,TRBV28,CASSSHPNSPLHF,TGTGCCAGCAGTTCTCACCCCAATTCACCCCTCCACTTT